This T cell receptor (beta chain) was sequenced during a study of blood T cell repertoires in COVID-19. Study-wide background: Spain, Italy and the United States supplied samples that represented acute and convalescent COVID-19. From T cells, B-cell-depleted T cells, or PBMCs came the material, which was cDNA or gDNA.

The CDR3 runs 14 residues. The germline CDR1 and CDR2 sequences are LNHDA and SQIVND (reference sequence). V was pared by 5 bases and J by 8 bases, with 15 bases between. Original handling: How many nucleated cells were present was estimated from reference gene primer amplification. Clones were sequenced by immunoSEQ multiplex PCR, and TCRdb holds only the in-frame ones, with some missing. That table furnishes V, J and clone size, whereas the DNA furnished D and trimming. There are roughly 26,000 clones in the sample; approximately 80% occur only once, and almost 25% lies in the top ten. Sequenced: peripheral blood. The origin of this receptor is a human donor in a cohort sampled during active COVID-19. The chain combines TRBV19 with TRBJ1-4; D possibly corresponds to TRBD1 (5 bases). The DNA for the CDR3 is TGTGCCAGTAGTTCGGCAGGGTGGCGGGAAAAACTGTTTTTT. Translating it yields CASSSAGWREKLFF.